Listed below are T cell receptor beta chains from one sample, sequenced in a study of shared T cell receptors in the human thymus. Repertoires were generated with immunoSEQ multiplex PCR, while TCRdb's copy carries only in-frame clones and drops some. This table has over 650,000 clones, about 90% appearing once. This sample was also put to use in a study of human thymus T cells.

Specimen: thymocytes. The receptors originated from a boy under three years old with a congenital heart defect. Both conserved end residues are part of each CDR3.

TRBV15 | CATSSALAGGNSPLHF
TRBV28 | CASSLRRSGELFF
TRBV4-2 | CASSQDLPTENEKLFF
TRBV7-8 | CASSLLGRGDNQPQHF
TRBV2 | CASSQGGLAGPSTDTQYF
TRBV4-1 | CASSQEGLDRLYNEKLFF
TRBV6-1 | CASSGRTGLLAKNIQYF
TRBV5-1 | CASTVMGQAGLGANVLTF
TRBV6-6 | CASSYVGVNNQPQHF
TRBV4-3 | CASSQDLRSGSTDTQYF
TRBV28 | CASSPGTGGGGRQETQYF
TRBV28 | CASSLWLTETYGYTF
TRBV9 | CASSPGGPLDGYTF
TRBV15 | CATSRGYTGKANQPQHF
TRBV6-1 | CASTAGGARGNTIYF
TRBV6-5 | CASSYARGGFNEQFF
TRBV4-2 | CASSQTGPNTEAFF
TRBV25-1 | CASSLQEENYGYTF
TRBV5-6 | CASSHTLNYTF
TRBV7-2 | CASSGLAGGSTGELFF
TRBV5-6 | CASSRDRPPLGYGYTF
TRBV7-4 | CASSSLDSLAKNIQYF
TRBV20-1 | CSAVRENIQYF
TRBV18 | CASSPRTGSDEQYF
TRBV6-6 | CASSYFLAGSYEQYF
TRBV29-1 | CSVRGTGGRETQYF
TRBV12-5 | CASGSIRGGGDGYTF
TRBV29-1 | CSVIQTSGREGTGELFF
TRBV7-4 | CASSTTGPAFF
TRBV5-1 | CASSMCPGAYEQYF
TRBV15 | CATSRGHRDRLHSNQPQHF
TRBV7-9 | CASSNMGQLNTEAFF
TRBV5-1 | CASSLRTSDSYEQYF
TRBV6-6 | CASSYSQGSSGNTIYF
TRBV20-1 | CSASPSEQFF
TRBV28 | CASSLRGASGRVTDTQYF
TRBV5-4 | CASSRSGTETYEQYF
TRBV9 | CASSVAGGPSYEQYF
TRBV7-8 | CASSLGTGASTNEKLFF
TRBV5-4 | CASSCAGYTEAFF
TRBV27 | CASSLRTGGPVETQYF
TRBV7-9 | CASSPTTALATDTQYF
TRBV25-1 | CASSVVTRSSYNEQFF
TRBV7-2 | CASSLEEASGRGDYNEQFF
TRBV4-3 | CASSQERRSDRGTGELFF
TRBV2 | CASSGAAPETQYF
TRBV15 | CATSREWDGTSGMLYF
TRBV29-1 | CSVESGQGASEQFF